Sequencing of this TCR beta chain was carried out in a study of regulatory T cells in long-lasting Graves disease. Time point of the sample: newly diagnosed GD, antithyroid drugs for less than 3 months. The TCR library was prepared using RNA isolated from PBMCs. Construction of TCR beta libraries relied on iRepertoire HTBI primers and on Arm-PCR targeting CDR3 regions. TCRdb recomputed calls from the multiplex PCR reads with MiXCR, one row per CDR3 protein. Of fewer than 650,000 distinct CDR3 sequences listed, about 16% were seen once; the top ten hold around 12%. The CDR3 spans 16 residues. V was clipped by 1 base and J by 2 bases, with 12 bases between them. This clonotype occurred many times. The sample was also reused in another study, on T cells in Graves' hyperthyroidism and ophthalmopathy.

The chain links TRBV12-3 or TRBV12-4 to TRBJ2-1; TRBD2 is a possible D gene (6 bases). The sequenced sample was peripheral blood mononuclear cells (PBMCs), obtained at new diagnosis, from a patient treated with antithyroid drugs. The clonotype comes from a man aged 18 to 35 with Graves disease. CDR3 sequence (DNA): TGTGCCAGCAGTTTAGATGGCGGGGCGGCCTACAATGAGCAGTTCTTC. Translating it yields CASSLDGGAAYNEQFF.